The 31 T cell receptor beta chains listed next were all sequenced from one sample in a study of blood T cell repertoires in COVID-19. The table came from immunoSEQ multiplex PCR; TCRdb's copy has only in-frame clones and leaves some out. This table has fewer than 300,000 clones, around 88% appearing once. The sample comprised peripheral blood. The receptor set was obtained from a man older than 75 with acute or convalescent COVID-19.

The chain joins TRBV24-1 to TRBJ2-3; the match to TRBD1 covers 11 bases. CDR3 size: 17 residues. CDR1 is KGHDR, CDR2 SFDVKD, per germline. V shed 4 bases and J 0 bases; nucleotides not matched to a gene: 5. The CDR3 bases are TGTGCCACCAGTGACCAGGACAGGGGGCGCAGCACAGATACGCAGTATTTT. Translating gives CATSDQDRGRSTDTQYF.

This rearrangement joins TRBV28 to TRBJ1-3; tentatively, D is TRBD1 (6 bases). The V gene lost 6 bases and the J gene lost 0 bases, with 12 bases spanning the gap. The CDR3 runs to 15 residues. Germline V CDR1 and CDR2: MDHEN, SYDVKM. CDR3 DNA sequence: TGTGCCAGCAGCCAAAACAGGGTCTCTGGAAACACCATATATTTT. This gives the protein CASSQNRVSGNTIYF.

The CDR3 DNA reads as TGCGCCAGCAGCCGCGGGGCGGGGGGTTGGAAGTCCTACGAGCAGTACTTC. Translating gives CASSRGAGGWKSYEQYF. The chain couples TRBV4-1 to TRBJ2-7, with 8 bases aligning to TRBD2. This CDR3 has 17 amino acids. Trimming removed 4 bases from V and 1 base from J; junction bases left unmatched: 12. CDR1 is MGHRA and CDR2 is YSYEKL in the germline V gene.

The table lists this clone with a count of one. The J gene is TRBJ1-2, the V gene TRBV28, with D tentatively TRBD1 (5 bases). CDR3 size: 16 residues. Germline assignment: CDR1 MDHEN and CDR2 SYDVKM. V was pared by 6 bases and J by 2 bases, with 19 bases between. CDR3 DNA sequence: TGTGCCAGCAGATCGTCCAAAGTCAGGGAAAACTATGGCTACACCTTC. It yields the protein CASRSSKVRENYGYTF.

The chain carries TRBV6-5 and TRBJ2-3; 7 bases align to TRBD2. V trimming: 8 bases; J trimming: 6 bases; junction bases outside the gene matches: 14. The length of the CDR3 is 15 residues. Germline CDR1 and CDR2: MNHEY and SVGAGI. DNA of the CDR3: TGTGCCAGCCCAAGACCCGGACTAGGGACGGATACGCAGTATTTT. Its translation: CASPRPGLGTDTQYF.

V gene TRBV6-1 combines with J gene TRBJ2-5; perhaps TRBD1 as D (6 bases). Trimming left V 2 bases short and J 5 bases short, with 15 bases between. The CDR3 contains 15 residues. Germline assignment: CDR1 MNHNS and CDR2 SASEGT. CDR3 region: CASSELTGPRETQYF. For the CDR3, the DNA is TGTGCCAGCAGTGAACTAACAGGGCCACGGGAGACCCAGTACTTC.

The chain joins TRBV7-9 to TRBJ1-4; no clear D gene. CDR1 is SEHNR and CDR2 is FQNEAQ in the germline V gene (reference sequence). The CDR3 sequence is 14 residues long. The ends were cut back, 3 bases at V and 4 bases at J, with 9 bases in the middle. The CDR3 region is CASSLASYNEKLFF. The CDR3 coding sequence is TGTGCCAGCAGCTTGGCATCTTATAATGAAAAACTGTTTTTT.

The V call is TRBV19, the J call TRBJ1-5; D is possibly TRBD1 (6 bases). Germline CDR1 and CDR2: LNHDA and SQIVND (reference sequence). This CDR3 is built from 16 residues. V was pared by 5 bases and J by 0 bases, with 14 bases between. The CDR3 region is CASSWGTSYSNQPQHF. The CDR3 coding sequence is TGTGCCAGTAGTTGGGGGACATCTTATAGCAATCAGCCCCAGCATTTT.

The chain is built from TRBV5-1 and TRBJ2-2; 9 bases match TRBD2. V was pared by 4 bases and J by 4 bases, with 5 bases of the junction left unmatched. This CDR3 spans 15 amino acids. CDR1 SGHRS and CDR2 YFSETQ come from the germline V gene. The CDR3 coding sequence is TGCGCCAGCAGCAAACCGACTAGCGGCACCGGGGAGCTGTTTTTT. Protein sequence: CASSKPTSGTGELFF.

CDR3 nucleotide sequence: TGCGCCAGCAGCATCGGACAGACAACTAATGAAAAACTGTTTTTT. This gives the protein CASSIGQTTNEKLFF. The rearrangement links TRBV5-1 to TRBJ1-4, with D maybe TRBD1 (6 bases). From germline, CDR1 is SGHRS and CDR2 YFSETQ. The CDR3 loop spans 15 amino acids. Trimming took 4 bases from V and 0 from J, leaving 10 bases between them. Filled out from reference TRBV5-1 and TRBJ1-4, the complete variable domain reads KAGVTQTPRYLIKTRGQQVTLSCSPISGHRSVSWYQQTPGQGLQFLFEYFSETQRNKGNFPGRFSGRQFSNSRSEMNVSTLELGDSALYLCASSIGQTTNEKLFFGSGTQLSVL.

CDR3 residues: CASRDAGTDTQYF. The CDR3 DNA reads as TGTGCCAGCAGGGACGCGGGGACAGATACGCAGTATTTT. The chain employs TRBV5-5 and TRBJ2-3; D is perhaps TRBD2 (6 bases). The CDR3 has 13 amino acids. Germline CDR1 and CDR2: SGHKS and YYEKEE (reference sequence). V was cut by 5 bases and J by 3 bases, with 10 bases left in between.

The table lists this clone with a few counts. The V and J genes are TRBV2 and TRBJ2-7, with a possible D match to TRBD1 (5 bases). This CDR3 region has 12 residues. The germline gives CDR1 SNHLY, CDR2 FYNNEI. V dropped 6 bases and J dropped 5 bases, with 11 bases sitting between them. The DNA for the CDR3 is TGTGCCAGCAGCCTACAGGTCGACGAGCAGTACTTC. Its translation is CASSLQVDEQYF.

This clone was picked up a small number of times. CDR3 in amino acids: CASSQSTVEKLFF. Written as DNA, the CDR3 is TGTGCCAGCAGCCAGTCGACAGTCGAAAAACTGTTTTTT. The chain recombines TRBV3-1 (or the pseudogene TRBV3-2) with TRBJ1-4; D perhaps matches TRBD1 (5 bases). Trimming left V 3 bases short and J 8 bases short, with 10 bases between. The CDR3 extends over 13 amino acids. The germline CDR1 and CDR2 sequences are LGHDT and YNNKEL (reference sequence).

The chain uses TRBV28 and TRBJ2-4, with 7 bases that match TRBD1. With V trimmed by 5 bases and J by 0 bases, 7 bases remained unmatched. Germline CDR1 MDHEN, CDR2 SYDVKM. The CDR3 runs to 16 residues. In DNA, the CDR3 is TGTGCCAGCAGTCCCGGGACAGATATAGCCAAAAACATTCAGTACTTC. Translating gives CASSPGTDIAKNIQYF.

This clone turned up a few times. The J gene is TRBJ1-6, the V gene TRBV2, with D unresolved. V was cut by 11 bases and J by 7 bases, with 12 bases left in between. The CDR3 totals 12 residues. The germline V gene has CDR1 SNHLY and CDR2 FYNNEI. The CDR3 sequence is CASLRGNSPLHF. As DNA, the CDR3 is TGTGCCTCCCTCCGGGGAAATTCACCCCTCCACTTT.

This clone was recorded a few times. V gene TRBV6-1 combines with J gene TRBJ2-5; TRBD1 matches at 8 bases. This CDR3 is built from 16 residues. Germline V gene data show CDR1 as MNHNS and CDR2 as SASEGT. V trimming: 3 bases; J trimming: 6 bases; junction bases outside the gene matches: 12. CDR3 residues: CASSESQGAARKTQYF. The CDR3 DNA sequence: TGTGCCAGCAGTGAGTCCCAGGGGGCAGCTCGAAAGACCCAGTACTTC.

The chain employs TRBV18 and TRBJ1-3; D unresolved. The ends were cut back, 2 bases at V and 0 bases at J, with 8 bases in the middle. From germline, CDR1 is KGHSH and CDR2 LQKENI. CDR3 length equals 15 residues. CDR3 sequence (DNA): TGTGCCAGCTCACCATATTGGGCCTCTGGAAACACCATATATTTT. It encodes CASSPYWASGNTIYF.

The rearrangement links TRBV28 to TRBJ1-4; the match to TRBD1 covers 8 bases. This CDR3 is built from 13 residues. The germline V gene has CDR1 MDHEN and CDR2 SYDVKM. The V gene end was trimmed by 7 bases and the J gene end by 8 bases; junction bases not matched to a gene: 6. CDR3 amino acids: CASIGQGLEKLFF. The CDR3 DNA is TGTGCCAGCATCGGACAGGGCTTGGAAAAACTGTTTTTT. The full variable domain, in which reference TRBV28 and TRBJ1-4 provide the parts outside the CDR3, is DVKVTQSSRYLVKRTGEKVFLECVQDMDHENMFWYRQDPGLGLRLIYFSYDVKMKEKGDIPEGYSVSREKKERFSLILESASTNQTSMYLCASIGQGLEKLFFGSGTQLSVL.

The chain links TRBV27 to TRBJ1-2; tentatively, D is TRBD1 (5 bases). This CDR3 has 15 amino acids. Looked up from germline, CDR1 is MNHEY and CDR2 is SMNVEV (reference sequence). V lost 0 bases, J lost 2 bases, and 10 bases lay in between. The CDR3 nucleotides read TGTGCCAGCAGTTTATCGCGGGGCCAGAACTATGGCTACACCTTC. Protein sequence: CASSLSRGQNYGYTF.

The chain recombines TRBV27 with TRBJ2-3; D is possibly TRBD2 (7 bases). This CDR3 comprises 14 residues. Germline lookup yields CDR1 MNHEY and CDR2 SMNVEV (reference sequence). V dropped 4 bases and J dropped 3 bases, with 11 bases sitting between them. The CDR3: CASSWGRETDTQYF. The CDR3 coding sequence is TGTGCCAGCAGTTGGGGGCGGGAGACAGATACGCAGTATTTT.

The chain links TRBV6-4 to TRBJ2-2; perhaps TRBD1 as D (6 bases). Trimming pared 4 bases from V and 5 bases from J, leaving 14 bases between. The CDR3 extends over 15 amino acids. Per germline, CDR1 MRHNA and CDR2 SNTAGT. The DNA for the CDR3 is TGTGCCAGCAGTGCGGGTGGACAGCCTACCGGGGAGCTGTTTTTT. Its translation is CASSAGGQPTGELFF.

The J gene is TRBJ2-7, the V gene TRBV27; a weak D match, TRBD2 (5 bases). Deletions cut 0 bases from V and 3 bases from J, with 12 bases between. The germline gives CDR1 MNHEY, CDR2 SMNVEV (reference sequence). The CDR3 extends over 15 amino acids. CDR3 coding DNA: TGTGCCAGCAGTTTATCCTGGGGAGCGAACTACGAGCAGTACTTC. It codes for CASSLSWGANYEQYF.

This rearrangement joins TRBV5-1 to TRBJ2-3; possible D gene TRBD1, 6 bases. Germline V gene sequence: CDR1 SGHRS, CDR2 YFSETQ. The CDR3 is 15 amino acids. Trimming removed 7 bases at V and 0 bases at J, with 15 bases between. The CDR3 loop is CASRKGTTSTDTQYF. Written as DNA, the CDR3 is TGCGCCAGCCGCAAAGGGACAACTAGCACAGATACGCAGTATTTT.

This chain connects TRBV30 to TRBJ2-5, with D possibly TRBD1 on 6 matching bases. Germline V gene lookup returns CDR1 GTSNPN and CDR2 SVGIG (reference sequence). The CDR3 has 14 residues. With 2 bases removed from V and 4 bases from J, the gap between germline ends came to 14 bases. The DNA for the CDR3 is TGTGCCTGGAGTCCACAGGGAGTCGGAGAGACCCAGTACTTC. This sequence encodes CAWSPQGVGETQYF.

A remark on this clone: Additional DNA sequences in this sample encode the identical CDR3. The chain employs TRBV18 and TRBJ2-5, with D possibly TRBD2 on 5 matching bases. The germline V gene encodes CDR1 KGHSH and CDR2 LQKENI. This CDR3 is 12 amino acids long. With 3 bases removed from V and 5 bases from J, the gap between germline ends came to 7 bases. CDR3 DNA: TGTGCCAGCTCACCGTCGGGGGAGACCCAGTACTTC. As protein: CASSPSGETQYF.

This clone turned up a few times. This chain links TRBV30 with TRBJ1-2; weak D call: TRBD1 (6 bases). The V gene lost 2 bases and the J gene lost 8 bases, with 9 bases spanning the gap. The CDR3 consists of 11 residues. The germline CDR1 and CDR2 sequences are GTSNPN and SVGIG (reference sequence). This chain's CDR3 is CAWSIGGGYTF. The CDR3 nucleotides read TGTGCCTGGAGTATAGGGGGAGGCTACACCTTC.

V usage is TRBV7-9 and J usage is TRBJ2-3; D is perhaps TRBD2 (7 bases). Trimming took 0 bases from V and 2 from J, leaving 12 bases between them. The germline CDR1 and CDR2 sequences are SEHNR and FQNEAQ (reference sequence). CDR3 length: 16 amino acids. The CDR3 DNA reads as TGTGCCAGCAGCTTAGCCCGGGGGGCCTACACAGATACGCAGTATTTT. Translated: CASSLARGAYTDTQYF. Based on the CDR3 plus reference TRBV7-9 and TRBJ2-3, the full variable domain is DTGVSQNPRHKITKRGQNVTFRCDPISEHNRLYWYRQTLGQGPEFLTYFQNEAQLEKSRLLSDRFSAERPKGSFSTLEIQRTEQGDSAMYLCASSLARGAYTDTQYFGPGTRLTVL.

The chain carries TRBV27 and TRBJ1-1, with D unclear. CDR1 MNHEY and CDR2 SMNVEV come from the germline V gene (reference sequence). CDR3 length equals 15 residues. Trimming pared 5 bases from V and 0 bases from J, leaving 13 bases between. This CDR3 is CASSRHLSMNTEAFF. The CDR3 coding sequence is TGTGCCAGCAGTCGACACTTATCTATGAACACTGAAGCTTTCTTT.

This chain links TRBV27 with TRBJ2-7, with D maybe TRBD1 (5 bases). Germline V gene sequence: CDR1 MNHEY, CDR2 SMNVEV (reference sequence). Trimming removed 3 bases at V and 3 bases at J, with 15 bases between. This CDR3 is built from 15 residues. The CDR3 DNA follows: TGTGCCAGCAGTTTGGGCCCGGGCACAGGCTACGAGCAGTACTTC. Translating gives CASSLGPGTGYEQYF.

The chain has TRBV14 and TRBJ1-4; TRBD1 matches at 8 bases. This CDR3 spans 13 amino acids. CDR1 and CDR2 (germline): SGHDN, FVKESK. With V trimmed by 4 bases and J by 7 bases, 2 bases remained unmatched. The CDR3 sequence: CASSRDRLEKLFF. CDR3 DNA sequence: TGTGCCAGCAGCCGGGACAGGCTTGAAAAACTGTTTTTT.

The chain is built from TRBV6-5 and TRBJ1-1; D may be TRBD1 (5 bases). V was pared by 6 bases and J by 1 base, with 12 bases between. In germline, CDR1 is MNHEY, CDR2 SVGAGI. CDR3 length equals 14 residues. The CDR3 spells CASSQNGGNTEAFF. DNA of the CDR3: TGTGCCAGCAGCCAGAACGGGGGGAACACTGAAGCTTTCTTT.